This is a list of T cell receptor beta chains from one sample in a study of shared clonotypes between healthy human individuals. Sequenced by immunoSEQ multiplex PCR; TCRdb stores in-frame clones only, minus some. In the table there are approximately 110,000 clones, around two thirds of which are singletons. The sequenced sample consisted of memory CD8+ T cells sorted from blood. The receptors were gathered from a woman aged 25 to 39 in good health. The CDR3 runs from the conserved cysteine through the conserved F or W. The D gene is left open where the match is weak. Clone sizes are given selectively: once, few, many, or a class where the clone is expanded.

>-|TRBJ2-1|TRBV2|-
TGTGCCAGCAGACCCAGCGGTAGCTCCTACAATGAGCAGTTCTTC
CASRPSGSSYNEQFF
>TRBD2|TRBJ2-7|TRBV25-1|-
TGTGCCAGCAGTGGGTTCGGGAGGGCCCCTCGAGAGCAGTACTTC
CASSGFGRAPREQYF
>-|TRBJ2-7|TRBV7-8|-
TGTGCCAGCAGCTTAGGATTAGGGGTTGCGTTGAGCTCCTACGAGCAGTACTTC
CASSLGLGVALSSYEQYF
>TRBD2|TRBJ2-7|TRBV4-2|-
TGTGCCAGCAGCCCCCGACTAGCGGGGGGCTACGAGCAGTACTTC
CASSPRLAGGYEQYF
>TRBD2|TRBJ2-7|TRBV7-9|-
TGTGCCAGCAGCTTATTCCTAGCGGGACTCTCCTACGAGCAGTACTTC
CASSLFLAGLSYEQYF
>-|TRBJ1-1|TRBV15|-
TGTGCCACCAGCGGGCGAGGGGTTGAAAATGAAGCTTTCTTT
CATSGRGVENEAFF
>-|TRBJ2-7|TRBV6-5|-
TGTGCCAGCACCCCCCGACCGTGGGACGAGCAGTACTTC
CASTPRPWDEQYF
>-|TRBJ2-5|TRBV9|few
TGTGCCAGCAGCGTAGCAACCGCAGGAGAGCAGTACTTC
CASSVATAGEQYF
>-|TRBJ2-7|TRBV27|-
TGTGCCAGCAGTGCCTCCTCCTACGAGCAGTACTTC
CASSASSYEQYF
>-|TRBJ2-7|TRBV28|-
TGTGCCAGCAGTTTATTTCGGCGGGACGAGCAGTACTTC
CASSLFRRDEQYF
>TRBD1|TRBJ2-5|TRBV25-1|many
TGTGCCAGCAGGGGCAGGGGGATCGGTCAAACCCAGTACTTC
CASRGRGIGQTQYF
>-|TRBJ2-2|TRBV9|-
TGTGCCAGCAGCACATCCCAGGGTACAGAGAAGCTGTTTTTT
CASSTSQGTEKLFF
>-|TRBJ2-1|TRBV28|-
TGTGCCAGCAGTTCTATTCCCAGCTCCTACAATGAGCAGTTCTTC
CASSSIPSSYNEQFF
>TRBD2|TRBJ2-7|TRBV7-9|once
TGTGCCAGCAGCGTAGCGGGACCGTACGAGCAGTACTTC
CASSVAGPYEQYF
>-|TRBJ1-2|TRBV5-6|-
TGTGCCAGCAGCTTCGTCCCTCGGGCCTACACCTTC
CASSFVPRAYTF
>-|TRBJ1-4|TRBV7-8|-
TGTGCCAGCAGCGAAGTATACCAGGGGCGGTCTGAAAAACTGTTTTTT
CASSEVYQGRSEKLFF
>TRBD2|TRBJ2-1|TRBV4-1|-
TGCGCCAGCAGCCAAGATGGCGCCGGGACTAGCTACTTCGAGCAGTTCTTC
CASSQDGAGTSYFEQFF
>-|TRBJ2-1|TRBV10-3|few
TGTGCCATCAGTGAGGGAGGGCCGGGTCATGAGCAGTTCTTC
CAISEGGPGHEQFF
>-|TRBJ2-1|TRBV9|-
TGTGCCAGCAGCGTAGAAGGCGACCGCTACAATGAGCAGTTCTTC
CASSVEGDRYNEQFF
>-|TRBJ1-3|TRBV2|-
TGTGCCAGCAGTGAAATTTTCCCAATATTCCAGGACCGTCGACTAGGAAACACCATATATTTT
CASSEIFPIFQDRRLGNTIYF
>TRBD2|TRBJ2-6|TRBV5-6|-
TGTGCCAGCAGCATCCCGGGACTAGCGGATTCTGGGGCCAACGTCCTGACTTTC
CASSIPGLADSGANVLTF
>-|TRBJ2-7|TRBV28|-
TGTGCCAGCAGTTTACAGAACATCCTTATTGAGCAGTACTTC
CASSLQNILIEQYF
>-|TRBJ2-2|TRBV28|few
TGTGCCAGCAAGGCAGGGGAGGACACCGGGGAGCTGTTTTTT
CASKAGEDTGELFF
>TRBD2|TRBJ2-1|TRBV28|-
TGTGCCAGCAGCCTCCTGACTAGCGGGCAGCCTACCCACCAGTTCTTC
CASSLLTSGQPTHQFF
>-|TRBJ1-1|TRBV28|once
TGTGCCAGCAGTTTATGGGTGCCACAGGGCACCAACTTGATGAACACTGAAGCTTTCTTT
CASSLWVPQGTNLMNTEAFF
>TRBD2|TRBJ2-1|TRBV4-2|-
TGTGCCAGCAGCCATGATCGGGGACTAGCGTTTCACAATGAGCAGTTCTTC
CASSHDRGLAFHNEQFF
>-|TRBJ1-1|TRBV10-3|-
TGTGCCATCAGTGAGTCCTCCTTGAACACTGAAGCTTTCTTT
CAISESSLNTEAFF
>-|TRBJ2-2|TRBV11-2|-
TGTGCCAGCAGCTTAGTTAGCGTGGGCACCGGGGAGCTGTTTTTT
CASSLVSVGTGELFF
>TRBD1|TRBJ1-1|TRBV11-2|once
TGTGCCAGCAGCTTAGATGGGACAGGACGTTATGAAGCTTTCTTT
CASSLDGTGRYEAFF
>TRBD2|TRBJ2-5|TRBV27|many
TGTGCCAGCAGTTTTATGGCGGGAGGGCCGGGGGAGACCCAGTACTTC
CASSFMAGGPGETQYF